This TCR beta chain derives from a study of technical replicates of blood from a few donors. Libraries were prepared by immunoSEQ multiplex PCR; TCRdb keeps only in-frame clonotypes and omits some of them. The data contain tens of thousands of clones, 90% to 95% of them seen just once; the ten biggest clones take up around 3.9%. Germline CDR1 MDHEN, CDR2 SYDVKM. The CDR3 runs to 16 residues. The V and J ends lost 5 bases and 1 base, in that order; junction bases with no gene match: 3. The TCR was taken from a human donor in good health. Some clones in this sample may be carry-over from other donors' samples. The specimen was PBMCs. The V and J genes are TRBV28 and TRBJ2-1; 12 bases match TRBD2. The CDR3 nucleotides are TGTGCCAGCAGTATGACTAGCGGGGGTTCCTACAATGAGCAGTTCTTC. As protein: CASSMTSGGSYNEQFF.